These T cell receptor beta chains were read from a single sample in a study of Graves' ophthalmopathy and Graves' hyperthyroidism. TCRdb called the multiplex PCR reads again in MiXCR, with one record for every CDR3 protein. The sample includes 150,000 to 200,000 distinct CDR3 sequences, roughly two fifths of them seen just once. What was sequenced was peripheral blood. The receptor source for this set is a man aged 25 to 40 with Graves' ophthalmopathy. CDR3s include the opening cysteine and the closing phenylalanine or tryptophan. D genes are given only for firm matches. A row's size may be missing; if present it is once, few, many or a size class.

j_call: TRBJ1-1
v_call: TRBV18
clone_size: many
d_call: -
cdr3_aa: CASSPSELGTEAFF
cdr3_nt: TGTGCCAGCTCACCATCAGAGTTGGGCACTGAAGCTTTCTTT

j_call: TRBJ2-7
v_call: TRBV11-2
clone_size: -
d_call: TRBD2
cdr3_aa: CASSLGLTSGSDEQYF
cdr3_nt: TGTGCCAGCAGCTTAGGACTGACTAGCGGGAGCGACGAGCAGTACTTC

j_call: TRBJ2-7
v_call: TRBV27
clone_size: -
d_call: TRBD1
cdr3_aa: CASRLSSGQGVSYEQYF
cdr3_nt: TGTGCCAGCAGATTATCATCGGGACAGGGGGTTTCGTACGAGCAGTACTTC

j_call: TRBJ2-7
v_call: TRBV6-9
clone_size: -
d_call: TRBD2
cdr3_aa: CASSSLTSGRVRSYEQYF
cdr3_nt: TGTGCCAGCAGTTCCCTGACTAGCGGGAGGGTTCGGTCCTACGAGCAGTACTTC

j_call: TRBJ1-1
v_call: TRBV28
clone_size: many
d_call: TRBD1
cdr3_aa: CASSSGTAMNTEAFF
cdr3_nt: TGTGCCAGCAGTTCGGGGACAGCTATGAACACTGAAGCTTTCTTT

j_call: TRBJ2-7
v_call: TRBV2
clone_size: -
d_call: -
cdr3_aa: CASSGADRIYEQYF
cdr3_nt: TGTGCCAGCAGTGGAGCAGACAGAATCTACGAGCAGTACTTC

j_call: TRBJ1-1
v_call: TRBV5-6
clone_size: many
d_call: -
cdr3_aa: CASSFRTSRRRNTEAFF
cdr3_nt: TGTGCCAGCAGCTTCCGGACTTCGAGACGACGGAACACTGAAGCTTTCTTT

j_call: TRBJ1-1
v_call: TRBV12-3/TRBV12-4
clone_size: many
d_call: TRBD1
cdr3_aa: CASTPTGFTEAFF
cdr3_nt: TGTGCCAGCACCCCGACAGGGTTCACTGAAGCTTTCTTT

j_call: TRBJ1-2
v_call: TRBV29-1
clone_size: many
d_call: -
cdr3_aa: CSVEEGDDYGYTF
cdr3_nt: TGCAGCGTTGAGGAAGGGGATGACTATGGCTACACCTTC

j_call: TRBJ2-5
v_call: TRBV10-2
clone_size: many
d_call: -
cdr3_aa: CASIPGGGPRETQYF
cdr3_nt: TGCGCCAGCATCCCCGGCGGAGGGCCGCGGGAGACCCAGTACTTC

j_call: TRBJ1-3
v_call: TRBV7-2
clone_size: many
d_call: -
cdr3_aa: CASSETQGSGNTIYF
cdr3_nt: TGTGCCAGCAGCGAAACCCAGGGGAGCGGAAACACCATATATTTT

j_call: TRBJ2-7
v_call: TRBV9
clone_size: many
d_call: -
cdr3_aa: CASSESVGDEQYF
cdr3_nt: TGTGCCAGCAGCGAGAGTGTTGGCGACGAGCAGTACTTC